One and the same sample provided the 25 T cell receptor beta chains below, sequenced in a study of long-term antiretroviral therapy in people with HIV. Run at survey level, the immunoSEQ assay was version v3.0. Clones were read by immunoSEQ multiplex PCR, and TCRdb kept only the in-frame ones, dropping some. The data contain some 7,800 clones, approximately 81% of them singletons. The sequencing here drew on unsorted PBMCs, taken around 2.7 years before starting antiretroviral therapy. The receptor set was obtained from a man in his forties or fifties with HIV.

DNA of the CDR3: TGTGCCAGCAGTCCCAGGGGTTTTGGCACTGAAGCTTTCTTT. It codes for CASSPRGFGTEAFF. The rearrangement uses TRBV27 and TRBJ1-1; TRBD1 is a possible D gene (6 bases). The CDR3 covers 14 residues. V was pared by 5 bases and J by 4 bases, with 14 bases between. Germline CDR1 is MNHEY and CDR2 is SMNVEV (reference sequence).

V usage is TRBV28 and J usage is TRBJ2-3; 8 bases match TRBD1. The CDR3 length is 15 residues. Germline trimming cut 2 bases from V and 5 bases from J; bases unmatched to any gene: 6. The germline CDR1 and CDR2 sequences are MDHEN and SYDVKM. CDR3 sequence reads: CASSLGGQGKDTQYF. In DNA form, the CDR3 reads TGTGCCAGCAGTTTAGGCGGACAGGGTAAAGATACGCAGTATTTT. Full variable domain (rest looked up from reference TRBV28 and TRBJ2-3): DVKVTQSSRYLVKRTGEKVFLECVQDMDHENMFWYRQDPGLGLRLIYFSYDVKMKEKGDIPEGYSVSREKKERFSLILESASTNQTSMYLCASSLGGQGKDTQYFGPGTRLTVL.

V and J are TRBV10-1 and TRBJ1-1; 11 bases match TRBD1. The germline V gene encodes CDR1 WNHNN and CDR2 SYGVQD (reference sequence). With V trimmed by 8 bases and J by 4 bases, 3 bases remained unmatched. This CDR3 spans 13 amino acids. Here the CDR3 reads CASGGQGVTEAFF. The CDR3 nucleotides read TGCGCCAGCGGGGGACAGGGGGTCACTGAAGCTTTCTTT.

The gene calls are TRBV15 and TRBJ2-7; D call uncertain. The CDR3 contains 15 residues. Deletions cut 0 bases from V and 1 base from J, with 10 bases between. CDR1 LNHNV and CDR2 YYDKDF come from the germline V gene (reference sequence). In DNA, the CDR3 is TGTGCCACCAGCAGAGATAGGGCAGCGTCCTACGAGCAGTACTTC. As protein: CATSRDRAASYEQYF.

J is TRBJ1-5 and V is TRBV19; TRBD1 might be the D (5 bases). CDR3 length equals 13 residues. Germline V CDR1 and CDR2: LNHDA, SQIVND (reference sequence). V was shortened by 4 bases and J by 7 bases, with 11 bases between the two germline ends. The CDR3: CASSKGLGQPQHF. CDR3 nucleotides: TGTGCCAGTAGTAAGGGGCTAGGACAGCCCCAGCATTTT.

The CDR3: CASSQGYQQFSDTQYF. The CDR3 DNA follows: TGCGCCAGCAGCCAAGGGTACCAACAGTTTTCCGATACGCAGTATTTT. The chain joins TRBV4-3 to TRBJ2-3; unclear D gene. This CDR3 has 16 residues. Deletions cut 1 base from V and 6 bases from J, with 17 bases between. Looked up from germline, CDR1 is LGHNA and CDR2 is YSLEER.

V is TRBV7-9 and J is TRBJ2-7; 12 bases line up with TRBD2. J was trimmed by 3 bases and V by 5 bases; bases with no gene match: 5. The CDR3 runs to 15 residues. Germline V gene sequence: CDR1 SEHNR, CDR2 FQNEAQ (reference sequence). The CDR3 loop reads CASSARTSGDYEQYF. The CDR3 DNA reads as TGTGCCAGCAGCGCTCGGACTAGCGGGGACTACGAGCAGTACTTC.

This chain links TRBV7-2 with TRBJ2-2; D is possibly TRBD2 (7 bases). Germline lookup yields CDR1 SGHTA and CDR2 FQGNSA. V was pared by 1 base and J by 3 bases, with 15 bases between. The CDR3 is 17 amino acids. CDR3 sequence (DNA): TGTGCCAGCAGCTTAGAGGGGGGGGGTTTGTACACCGGGGAGCTGTTTTTT. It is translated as CASSLEGGGLYTGELFF. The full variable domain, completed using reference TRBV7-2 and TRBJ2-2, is GAGVSQSPSNKVTEKGKDVELRCDPISGHTALYWYRQSLGQGLEFLIYFQGNSAPDKSGLPSDRFSAERTGGSVSTLTIQRTQQEDSAVYLCASSLEGGGLYTGELFFGEGSRLTVL.

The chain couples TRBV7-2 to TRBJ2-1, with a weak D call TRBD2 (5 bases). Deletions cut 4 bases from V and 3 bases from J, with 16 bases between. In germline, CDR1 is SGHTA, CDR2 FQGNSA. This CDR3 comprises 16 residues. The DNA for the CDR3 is TGTGCCAGCAGCTATCTAGGGAGTGGGGACTACAATGAGCAGTTCTTC. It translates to CASSYLGSGDYNEQFF. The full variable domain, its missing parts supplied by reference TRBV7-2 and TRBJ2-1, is GAGVSQSPSNKVTEKGKDVELRCDPISGHTALYWYRQSLGQGLEFLIYFQGNSAPDKSGLPSDRFSAERTGGSVSTLTIQRTQQEDSAVYLCASSYLGSGDYNEQFFGPGTRLTVL.

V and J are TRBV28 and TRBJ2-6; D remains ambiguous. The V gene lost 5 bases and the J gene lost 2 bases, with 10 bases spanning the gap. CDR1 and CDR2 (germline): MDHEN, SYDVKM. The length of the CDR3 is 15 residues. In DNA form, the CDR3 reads TGTGCCAGCAGTCCCGACTCTACTGGGGCCAACGTCCTGACTTTC. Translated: CASSPDSTGANVLTF.

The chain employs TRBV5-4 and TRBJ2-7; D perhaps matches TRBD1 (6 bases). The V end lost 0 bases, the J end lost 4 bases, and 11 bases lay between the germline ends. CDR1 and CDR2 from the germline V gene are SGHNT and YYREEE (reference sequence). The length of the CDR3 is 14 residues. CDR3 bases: TGTGCCAGCAGCTTGGGGGACACGGTATACGAGCAGTACTTC. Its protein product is CASSLGDTVYEQYF.

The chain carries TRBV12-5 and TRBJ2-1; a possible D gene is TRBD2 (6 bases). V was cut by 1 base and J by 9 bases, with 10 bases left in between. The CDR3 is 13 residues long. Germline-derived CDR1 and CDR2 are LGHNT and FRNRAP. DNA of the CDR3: TGTGCTAGTGGTTTGGGGCGGGGTTCTGAGCAGTTCTTC. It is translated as CASGLGRGSEQFF.

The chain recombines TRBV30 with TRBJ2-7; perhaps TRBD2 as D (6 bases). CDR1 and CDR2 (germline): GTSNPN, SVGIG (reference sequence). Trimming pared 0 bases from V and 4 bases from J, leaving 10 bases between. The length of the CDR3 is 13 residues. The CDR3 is CAWSVLGGYEQYF. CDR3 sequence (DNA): TGTGCCTGGAGTGTACTGGGGGGATACGAGCAGTACTTC.

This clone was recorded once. The CDR3 is CASSVPRDRGNGELFF. The DNA for the CDR3 is TGTGCCAGCAGTGTCCCCCGGGACAGGGGTAACGGGGAGCTGTTTTTT. This sequence joins TRBV25-1 and TRBJ2-2; 10 nucleotides align to TRBD1. V shed 4 bases and J 7 bases; nucleotides not matched to a gene: 9. The CDR3 consists of 16 residues. The germline CDR1 and CDR2 sequences are MGHDK and SYGVNS.

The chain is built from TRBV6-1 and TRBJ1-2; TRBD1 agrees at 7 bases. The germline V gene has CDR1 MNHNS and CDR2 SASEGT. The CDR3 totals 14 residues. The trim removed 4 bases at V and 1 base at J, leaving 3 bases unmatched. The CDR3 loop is CASSGRDSNYGYTF. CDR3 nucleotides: TGTGCCAGCAGTGGCCGGGACAGTAACTATGGCTACACCTTC.

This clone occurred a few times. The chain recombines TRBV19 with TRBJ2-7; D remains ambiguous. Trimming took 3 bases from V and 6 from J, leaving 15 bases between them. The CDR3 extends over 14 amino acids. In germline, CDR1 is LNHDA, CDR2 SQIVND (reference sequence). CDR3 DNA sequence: TGTGCCAGTAGTATTTCCGGACCCCAGAGCGAGCAGTACTTC. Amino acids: CASSISGPQSEQYF.

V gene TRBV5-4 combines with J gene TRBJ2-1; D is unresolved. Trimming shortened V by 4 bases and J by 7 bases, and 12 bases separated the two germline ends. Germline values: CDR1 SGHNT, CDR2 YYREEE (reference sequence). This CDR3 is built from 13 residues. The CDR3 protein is CASSPPGKNEQFF. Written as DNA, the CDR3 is TGTGCCAGCAGCCCCCCGGGCAAGAATGAGCAGTTCTTC.

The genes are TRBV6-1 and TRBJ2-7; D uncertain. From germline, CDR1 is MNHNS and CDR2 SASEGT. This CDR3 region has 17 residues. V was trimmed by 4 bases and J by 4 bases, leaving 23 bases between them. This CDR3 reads CASSVSSQWGLLYEQYF. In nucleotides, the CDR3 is TGTGCCAGCAGTGTCTCTTCTCAGTGGGGTCTCCTATACGAGCAGTACTTC.

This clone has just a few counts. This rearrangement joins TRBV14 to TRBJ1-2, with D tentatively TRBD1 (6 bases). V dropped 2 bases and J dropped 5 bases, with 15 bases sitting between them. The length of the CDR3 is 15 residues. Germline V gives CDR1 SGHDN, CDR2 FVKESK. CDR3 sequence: CASSQRRGPQYGYTF. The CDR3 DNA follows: TGTGCCAGCAGCCAACGCAGGGGACCTCAATATGGCTACACCTTC.

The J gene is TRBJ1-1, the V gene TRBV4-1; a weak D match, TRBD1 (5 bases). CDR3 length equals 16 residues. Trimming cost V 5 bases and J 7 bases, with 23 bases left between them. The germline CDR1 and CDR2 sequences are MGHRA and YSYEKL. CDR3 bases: TGCGCCAGCAGCACGGACAAGCTGGTCCGGGAGGTTGAAGCTTTCTTT. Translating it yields CASSTDKLVREVEAFF.

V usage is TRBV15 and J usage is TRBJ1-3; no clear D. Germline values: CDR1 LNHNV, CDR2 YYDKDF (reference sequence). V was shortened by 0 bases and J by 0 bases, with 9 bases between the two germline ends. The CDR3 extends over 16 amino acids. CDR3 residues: CATSRDADFSGNTIYF. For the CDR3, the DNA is TGTGCCACCAGCAGAGATGCCGACTTCTCTGGAAACACCATATATTTT.

CDR3 sequence: CASSSMTDWGYTF. The CDR3 bases are TGTGCCAGCAGTTCCATGACAGACTGGGGCTACACCTTC. The chain links TRBV27 to TRBJ1-2, with a possible D match to TRBD1 (5 bases). Germline V gene sequence: CDR1 MNHEY, CDR2 SMNVEV (reference sequence). This CDR3 is built from 13 residues. V gave up 4 bases and J gave up 8 bases, with 14 bases separating them.

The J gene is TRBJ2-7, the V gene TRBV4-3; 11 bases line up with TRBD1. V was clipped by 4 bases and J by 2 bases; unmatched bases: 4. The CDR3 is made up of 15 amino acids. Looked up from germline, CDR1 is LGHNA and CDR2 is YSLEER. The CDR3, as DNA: TGCGCCAGCAGCCCCTCGGACAGGGGGCCCTACGAGCAGTACTTC. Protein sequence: CASSPSDRGPYEQYF.

The CDR3 spells CASSQGLAANTGELFF. The CDR3 nucleotides read TGTGCCAGCAGCCAAGGACTAGCGGCGAACACCGGGGAGCTGTTTTTT. This rearrangement joins TRBV14 to TRBJ2-2; 9 bases fit TRBD2. Per the germline V gene, CDR1 is SGHDN and CDR2 is FVKESK. The CDR3 has 16 residues. V gave up 1 base and J gave up 0 bases; unmatched junction bases: 0.

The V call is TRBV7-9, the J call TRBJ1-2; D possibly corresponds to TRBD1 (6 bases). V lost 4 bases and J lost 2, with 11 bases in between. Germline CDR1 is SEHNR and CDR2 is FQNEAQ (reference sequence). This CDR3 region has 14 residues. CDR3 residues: CASSSSQGNYGYTF. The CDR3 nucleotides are TGTGCCAGCAGCTCTTCCCAGGGGAACTATGGCTACACCTTC.